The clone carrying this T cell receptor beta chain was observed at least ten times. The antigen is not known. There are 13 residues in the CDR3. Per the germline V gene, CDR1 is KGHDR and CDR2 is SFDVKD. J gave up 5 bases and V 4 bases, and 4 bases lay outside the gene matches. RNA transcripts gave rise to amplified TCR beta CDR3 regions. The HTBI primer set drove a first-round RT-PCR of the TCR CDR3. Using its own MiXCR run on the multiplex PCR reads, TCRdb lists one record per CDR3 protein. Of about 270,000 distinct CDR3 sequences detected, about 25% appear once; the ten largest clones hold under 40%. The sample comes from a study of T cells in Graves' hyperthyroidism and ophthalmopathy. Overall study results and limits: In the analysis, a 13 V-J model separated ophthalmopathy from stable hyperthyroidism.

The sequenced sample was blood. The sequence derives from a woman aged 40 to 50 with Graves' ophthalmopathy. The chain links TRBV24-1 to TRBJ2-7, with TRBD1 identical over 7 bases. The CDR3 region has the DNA TGTGCCACCAGTGAGACCCAGGGGGACGAGCAGTACTTC. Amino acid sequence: CATSETQGDEQYF.